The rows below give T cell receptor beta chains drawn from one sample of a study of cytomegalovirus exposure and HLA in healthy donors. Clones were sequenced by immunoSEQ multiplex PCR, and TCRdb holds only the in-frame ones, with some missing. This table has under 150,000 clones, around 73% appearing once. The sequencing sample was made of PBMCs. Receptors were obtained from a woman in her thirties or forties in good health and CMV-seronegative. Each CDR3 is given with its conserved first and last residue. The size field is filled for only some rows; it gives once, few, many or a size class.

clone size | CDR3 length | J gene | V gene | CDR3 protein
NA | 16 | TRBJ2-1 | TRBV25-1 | CASSEYAGGPYNEQFF
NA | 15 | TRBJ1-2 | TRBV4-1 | CASSQDRGGVYGYTF
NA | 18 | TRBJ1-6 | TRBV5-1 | CASSPRGESSSRSSPLHF
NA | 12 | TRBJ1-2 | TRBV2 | CAATGTGSGYTF
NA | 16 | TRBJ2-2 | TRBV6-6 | CASSYSRAIVPGELFF
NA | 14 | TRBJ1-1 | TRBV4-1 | CASSVGAVPTEAFF
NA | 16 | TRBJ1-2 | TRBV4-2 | CASSPDRQGGNYGYTF
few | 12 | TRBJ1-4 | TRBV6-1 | CASKPGNEKLFF
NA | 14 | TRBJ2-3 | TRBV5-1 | CASSSGTSTDTQYF
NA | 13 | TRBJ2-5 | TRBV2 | CASSERGPETQYF
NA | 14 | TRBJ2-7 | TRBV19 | CASSTDRGSYEQYF
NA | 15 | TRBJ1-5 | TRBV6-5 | CASRPQGIRHQPQHF
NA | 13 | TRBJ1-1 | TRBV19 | CATSDTLNTEAFF
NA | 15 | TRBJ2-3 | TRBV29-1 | CSVNRGRGSTDTQYF
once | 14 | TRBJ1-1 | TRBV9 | CASSAGTGNTEAFF
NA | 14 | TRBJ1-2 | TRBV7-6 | CASSLDRKTGGYTF
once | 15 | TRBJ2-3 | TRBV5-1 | CASRKLAVSTDTQYF
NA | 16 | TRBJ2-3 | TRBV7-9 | CASSYPTSGGVDTQYF
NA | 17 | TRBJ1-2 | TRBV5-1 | CASRLLLGQGPHYGYTF
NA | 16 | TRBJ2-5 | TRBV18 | CASSPYPGQGDETQYF
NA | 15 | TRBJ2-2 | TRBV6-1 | CASSRTGLFAGELFF
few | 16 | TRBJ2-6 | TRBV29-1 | CSVSPGLASGANVLTF
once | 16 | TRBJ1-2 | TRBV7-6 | CASSLAPDRADYGYTF
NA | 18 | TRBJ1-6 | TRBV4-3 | CASSQEGPRVRWDSPLHF
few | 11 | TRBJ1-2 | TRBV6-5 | CASRDSYGYTF